Shown below are 29 T cell receptor beta chains from a single sample sequenced in a study of T cell responses to AZD1222 COVID-19 vaccine. Sequencing used immunoSEQ multiplex PCR; TCRdb keeps in-frame clones, though not all of them. Of around 180,000 clones listed, approximately 90% are singletons. The starting material was peripheral blood, obtained on day 0 of AZD1222 vaccination. Receptors were obtained from an adult in good health.

This chain uses TRBV6-5 with TRBJ2-3; TRBD1 matches at 7 bases. The CDR3 covers 15 residues. Germline V gives CDR1 MNHEY, CDR2 SVGAGI. V trimming: 2 bases; J trimming: 4 bases; junction bases outside the gene matches: 6. CDR3 amino acids: CASSYRQGNADTQYF. CDR3 bases: TGTGCCAGCAGTTACCGACAGGGTAACGCAGATACGCAGTATTTT.

The chain joins TRBV5-1 to TRBJ1-5; TRBD1 aligns across 7 bases. Looked up from germline, CDR1 is SGHRS and CDR2 is YFSETQ. J gave up 4 bases and V 0 bases, and 4 bases lay outside the gene matches. CDR3 size: 15 residues. The CDR3 is CASSLAGGRNQPQHF. The DNA for the CDR3 is TGCGCCAGCAGCTTGGCAGGGGGACGAAATCAGCCCCAGCATTTT.

The chain's CDR3 is CASKQTGRYEQYF. The CDR3 coding sequence is TGCGCCAGCAAACAGACAGGGCGATACGAGCAGTACTTC. The rearrangement joins TRBV5-1 to TRBJ2-7; 7 positions agree with TRBD1. Germline V CDR1 and CDR2: SGHRS, YFSETQ. V was pared by 6 bases and J by 4 bases, with 7 bases of the junction left unmatched. The CDR3 is 13 amino acids. Supplemented by reference TRBV5-1 and TRBJ2-7, the full variable domain reads KAGVTQTPRYLIKTRGQQVTLSCSPISGHRSVSWYQQTPGQGLQFLFEYFSETQRNKGNFPGRFSGRQFSNSRSEMNVSTLELGDSALYLCASKQTGRYEQYFGPGTRLTVT.

The chain employs TRBV10-3 and TRBJ1-1, with D uncertain. This CDR3 has 13 residues. V was pared by 4 bases and J by 7 bases, with 13 bases between. Germline loops: CDR1 ENHRY, CDR2 SYGVKD. The CDR3 region is CAISVGSFGEAFF. CDR3 coding DNA: TGTGCCATCAGTGTTGGGAGTTTTGGTGAAGCTTTCTTT.

V usage is TRBV11-2 and J usage is TRBJ2-1; TRBD2 agrees at 13 bases. Germline V gene lookup returns CDR1 SGHAT and CDR2 FQNNGV. This CDR3 comprises 17 residues. Germline trimming cut 6 bases from V and 9 bases from J; bases unmatched to any gene: 14. CDR3 bases: TGTGCCAGCAGTTCCTTACTAGCGGGAGGGCCGCTTGGTGAGCAGTTCTTC. This translates into CASSSLLAGGPLGEQFF.

V gene TRBV19 combines with J gene TRBJ2-5, with D possibly matching TRBD1 (5 bases). The CDR3 is made up of 15 amino acids. CDR1 is LNHDA and CDR2 is SQIVND in the germline V gene (reference sequence). The V and J ends lost 7 bases and 4 bases respectively, with 19 bases between them. The CDR3 DNA reads as TGTGCCAGTAAGCAAGCAGGGAAGGTGGGAGAGACCCAGTACTTC. This encodes CASKQAGKVGETQYF.

This rearrangement joins TRBV9 to TRBJ1-2; 11 nucleotides agree with TRBD1. The germline V gene encodes CDR1 SGDLS and CDR2 YYNGEE. V lost 3 bases and J lost 4; bases outside the gene matches: 8. This CDR3 has 16 residues. The CDR3 here is CASSGTGGAGSYGYTF. The CDR3, as DNA: TGTGCCAGCAGCGGGACAGGGGGCGCGGGCTCCTATGGCTACACCTTC.

This chain connects TRBV19 to TRBJ1-2; 9 bases agree with TRBD1. CDR1 LNHDA and CDR2 SQIVND come from the germline V gene (reference sequence). With V trimmed by 8 bases and J by 8 bases, 6 bases remained unmatched. The CDR3 length is 12 residues. This CDR3 reads CASRTGGAGYTF. CDR3 coding DNA: TGTGCCAGTCGCACAGGGGGCGCGGGCTACACCTTC.

The V call is TRBV7-2, the J call TRBJ1-2; 8 bases map to TRBD1. Trimming took 2 bases from V and 3 from J; bases not matched to a gene: 8. Germline CDR1 SGHTA, CDR2 FQGNSA. The CDR3 has 16 amino acids. In DNA, the CDR3 is TGTGCCAGCAGCTTACGGACAGGGAGGGTAGACTATGGCTACACCTTC. Protein sequence: CASSLRTGRVDYGYTF. Full variable domain (outside the CDR3, taken from reference TRBV7-2 and TRBJ1-2): GAGVSQSPSNKVTEKGKDVELRCDPISGHTALYWYRQSLGQGLEFLIYFQGNSAPDKSGLPSDRFSAERTGGSVSTLTIQRTQQEDSAVYLCASSLRTGRVDYGYTFGSGTRLTVV.

This chain joins TRBV19 and TRBJ2-3, with no clear D. The V gene lost 4 bases and the J gene lost 2 bases, with 10 bases spanning the gap. Germline V gives CDR1 LNHDA, CDR2 SQIVND (reference sequence). The CDR3 has 14 residues. The CDR3 nucleotides read TGTGCCAGTAGTAGGGTTCAGTCCACAGATACGCAGTATTTT. It yields the protein CASSRVQSTDTQYF.

This clone was seen once. In DNA form, the CDR3 reads TGTGCCAGCAGCTTGTGGGGGGACAGGTGGGTTTCACCCCTCCACTTT. Translation: CASSLWGDRWVSPLHF. The J gene is TRBJ1-6, the V gene TRBV5-6, with 8 positions matching TRBD1. Germline V gene data show CDR1 as SGHDT and CDR2 as YYEEEE. V gave up 1 base and J gave up 9 bases; unmatched junction bases: 9. This CDR3 is 16 amino acids long.

CDR3: CASSLGGLGVQETQYF. In nucleotides, the CDR3 is TGCGCCAGCAGCTTGGGGGGACTCGGAGTTCAAGAGACCCAGTACTTC. The gene calls are TRBV5-1 and TRBJ2-5; perhaps TRBD2 as D (6 bases). This CDR3 contains 16 residues. V gave up 0 bases and J gave up 2 bases, with 14 bases separating them. Germline CDR1 and CDR2: SGHRS and YFSETQ.

The chain employs TRBV6-5 and TRBJ1-6, with TRBD1 matching over 10 bases. The CDR3 loop spans 14 amino acids. V gave up 2 bases and J gave up 9 bases; unmatched junction bases: 1. The V gene's germline CDR1 is MNHEY and CDR2 SVGAGI. The CDR3 coding sequence is TGTGCCAGCAGTTACGACAGGGGGCGTTCACCCCTCCACTTT. Its translation: CASSYDRGRSPLHF.

This chain joins TRBV25-1 and TRBJ2-1; 11 nucleotides align to TRBD2. V gave up 6 bases and J gave up 2 bases; unmatched junction bases: 6. Per germline, CDR1 MGHDK and CDR2 SYGVNS. This CDR3 is built from 16 residues. DNA for the CDR3: TGTGCCAGCAGGGGCGTGACTAGCGGGACCTACAATGAGCAGTTCTTC. It translates to CASRGVTSGTYNEQFF.

The sample holds one count of this clone. J is TRBJ2-7 and V is TRBV4-2; 7 nucleotides align to TRBD2. Germline V CDR1 and CDR2: LGHNA, YNFKEQ. J gave up 4 bases and V 1 base, and 10 bases lay outside the gene matches. The CDR3 consists of 16 residues. CDR3 amino acids: CASSQARAGIGYEQYF. The CDR3 DNA reads TGTGCCAGCAGCCAAGCCCGAGCGGGAATAGGATACGAGCAGTACTTC.

With respect to this clone: The same CDR3 also results from other DNA sequences found in this sample. Written as DNA, the CDR3 is TGTGCCAGCAGCCTGACTAGCGGGGCTTCCTACGAGCAGTACTTC. Encoded protein: CASSLTSGASYEQYF. The genes are TRBV11-2 and TRBJ2-7; 11 bases are a match to TRBD2. Germline V CDR1 and CDR2: SGHAT, FQNNGV. V gave up 5 bases and J gave up 1 base; unmatched junction bases: 4. This CDR3 contains 15 residues.

CDR3 nucleotides: TGTGCCAGCAGTGATAACTATTTTGGTGAGCAGTTCTTC. This codes for CASSDNYFGEQFF. This sequence joins TRBV6-4 and TRBJ2-1; no reliable D call. This CDR3 is 13 amino acids long. CDR1 is MRHNA, CDR2 SNTAGT, per germline. V was shortened by 3 bases and J by 9 bases, with 12 bases between the two germline ends.

The chain has TRBV7-8 and TRBJ1-1; D is possibly TRBD1 (5 bases). Trimming removed 5 bases at V and 8 bases at J, with 15 bases between. The CDR3 is made up of 13 amino acids. CDR1 is SGHVS and CDR2 is FQNEAQ in the germline V gene. CDR3 amino acids: CASSPFDRGEAFF. DNA for the CDR3: TGTGCCAGCAGCCCTTTCGACAGAGGGGAAGCTTTCTTT.

This clone has a handful of counts. V is TRBV5-3 and J is TRBJ1-2; D remains ambiguous. TRBV5-3 is sorted into the ORF group, with uncertain function. Trimming stripped 4 bases from V and 9 bases from J, with 13 bases between. The CDR3 spans 12 residues. In nucleotides, the CDR3 is TGTGCCAGAAGCATGCCGGGAAGATGCTACACCTTC. It codes for CARSMPGRCYTF.

The chain is built from TRBV19 and TRBJ2-6; TRBD2 aligns across 10 bases. V lost 4 bases and J lost 0; bases outside the gene matches: 3. CDR3 length equals 17 residues. CDR1 and CDR2 from the germline V gene are LNHDA and SQIVND (reference sequence). The CDR3 DNA sequence: TGTGCCAGTAGTAGGACTAGCGGCATCTCTGGGGCCAACGTCCTGACTTTC. The encoded protein is CASSRTSGISGANVLTF.

CDR3: CASSQRQGEKLFF. Here the CDR3 DNA reads TGTGCCAGCAGCCAAAGACAGGGTGAAAAACTGTTTTTT. J is TRBJ1-4 and V is TRBV3-1 (or the pseudogene TRBV3-2), with TRBD1 identical over 7 bases. The CDR3 length is 13 residues. The V segment lost 2 bases and the J segment 7 bases; nucleotides outside the gene matches: 1. CDR1 and CDR2 from the germline V gene are LGHDT and YNNKEL (reference sequence).

This clone was observed a single time. The CDR3: CASSYRGPSGEQFF. The CDR3, as DNA: TGTGCCAGCAGCTACAGGGGCCCTAGTGGGGAGCAGTTCTTC. The rearrangement joins TRBV11-3 to TRBJ2-1, with 7 bases aligning to TRBD1. Trimming took 4 bases from V and 10 from J; bases not matched to a gene: 10. Looked up from germline, CDR1 is SGHNT and CDR2 is YENEEA. This CDR3 region has 14 residues.

The chain recombines TRBV30 with TRBJ2-2; the D is unclear. V was cut by 0 bases and J by 5 bases, with 4 bases left in between. The germline CDR1 and CDR2 sequences are GTSNPN and SVGIG (reference sequence). The CDR3 has 12 amino acids. CDR3: CAWSVWTGELFF. Written as DNA, the CDR3 is TGTGCCTGGAGTGTATGGACCGGGGAGCTGTTTTTT.

The CDR3 loop reads CAWSVQANEKLFF. The DNA for the CDR3 is TGTGCCTGGAGTGTCCAGGCGAATGAAAAACTGTTTTTT. This chain joins TRBV30 and TRBJ1-4; D not certain. Germline V CDR1 and CDR2: GTSNPN, SVGIG (reference sequence). With 0 bases removed from V and 5 bases from J, the gap between germline ends came to 7 bases. The CDR3 contains 13 residues. The whole variable domain, remainder taken from reference TRBV30 and TRBJ1-4, is SQTIHQWPATLVQPVGSPLSLECTVEGTSNPNLYWYRQAAGRGLQLLFYSVGIGQISSEVPQNLSASRPQDRQFILSSKKLLLSDSGFYLCAWSVQANEKLFFGSGTQLSVL.

The V call is TRBV7-9, the J call TRBJ2-1; a possible D gene is TRBD1 (6 bases). V lost 2 bases to trimming and J lost 2 bases, with 10 bases between them. Germline V gives CDR1 SEHNR, CDR2 FQNEAQ (reference sequence). The CDR3 runs 15 residues. CDR3 DNA sequence: TGTGCCAGCAGCTTAAAAGGGGGAACCTACAATGAGCAGTTCTTC. Encoded protein: CASSLKGGTYNEQFF.

The rearrangement joins TRBV21-1 to TRBJ1-4; the table names TRBD1, a call not compared with the DNA. TRBV21-1 is reported as a pseudogene. The CDR3 has 17 residues. CDR3 nucleotides: TGTGCCAGCCGGCGGGACAGGGGGGGCCGGGGGAATGAAAAACTGTTTTTT. Its protein is CASRRDRGGRGNEKLFF.

The chain couples TRBV6-5 to TRBJ2-7, with unresolved D. The CDR3 sequence is 13 residues long. V was pared by 4 bases and J by 6 bases, with 13 bases between. Per germline, CDR1 MNHEY and CDR2 SVGAGI. Here the CDR3 DNA reads TGTGCCAGCAGTTTCCTACCTATGGGCGAGCAGTACTTC. It yields the protein CASSFLPMGEQYF.

The rearrangement uses TRBV7-8 and TRBJ1-1; D call uncertain. This CDR3 spans 14 amino acids. Germline CDR1 and CDR2: SGHVS and FQNEAQ. V was cut by 3 bases and J by 8 bases, with 16 bases left in between. The CDR3 is CASSFGDHVVEAFF. DNA of the CDR3: TGTGCCAGCAGCTTCGGGGATCATGTGGTGGAAGCTTTCTTT.

This clone is a singleton in its sample. The DNA for the CDR3 is TGTGCCAGCAGCGTAGGTCCCCCGGGTAGCGGGACCTCCGGGGAGCTGTTTTTT. Protein product: CASSVGPPGSGTSGELFF. The chain carries TRBV9 and TRBJ2-2; 8 nucleotides line up with TRBD2. From germline, CDR1 is SGDLS and CDR2 YYNGEE. The CDR3 runs to 18 residues. After removal of 0 bases from V and 6 bases from J, the junction contained 13 bases not matched to a gene.